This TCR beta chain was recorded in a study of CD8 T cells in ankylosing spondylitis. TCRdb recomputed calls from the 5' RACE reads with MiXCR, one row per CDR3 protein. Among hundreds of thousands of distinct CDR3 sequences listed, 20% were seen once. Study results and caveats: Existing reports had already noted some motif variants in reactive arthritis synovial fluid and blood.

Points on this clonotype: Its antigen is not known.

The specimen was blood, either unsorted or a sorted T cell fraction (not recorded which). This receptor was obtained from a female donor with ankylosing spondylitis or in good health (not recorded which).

The CDR3 protein is CASSRDDPFWTQYF. CDR3 bases: TGTGCCAGCAGTCGAGACGACCCTTTTTGGACCCAGTACTTC. The rearrangement joins TRBV6-2 or TRBV6-3 to TRBJ2-5; D remains unclear. CDR1 is MNHEY, CDR2 SVGEGT, per germline. The CDR3 covers 14 residues. Trimming stripped 5 bases from V and 7 bases from J, with 17 bases between.